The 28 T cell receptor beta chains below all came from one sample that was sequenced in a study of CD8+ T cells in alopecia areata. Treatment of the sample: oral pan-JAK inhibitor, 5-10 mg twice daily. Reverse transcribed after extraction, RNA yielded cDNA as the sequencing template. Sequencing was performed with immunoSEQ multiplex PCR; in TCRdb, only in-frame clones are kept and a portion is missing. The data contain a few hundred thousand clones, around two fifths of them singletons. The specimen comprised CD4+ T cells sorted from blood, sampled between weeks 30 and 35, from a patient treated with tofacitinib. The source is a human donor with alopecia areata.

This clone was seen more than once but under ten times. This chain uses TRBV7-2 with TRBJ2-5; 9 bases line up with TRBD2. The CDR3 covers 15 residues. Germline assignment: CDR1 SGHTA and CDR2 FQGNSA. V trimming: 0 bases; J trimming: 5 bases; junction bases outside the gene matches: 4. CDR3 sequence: CASSLAAGGHETQYF. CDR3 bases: TGTGCCAGCAGCTTAGCGGCGGGAGGGCACGAGACCCAGTACTTC.

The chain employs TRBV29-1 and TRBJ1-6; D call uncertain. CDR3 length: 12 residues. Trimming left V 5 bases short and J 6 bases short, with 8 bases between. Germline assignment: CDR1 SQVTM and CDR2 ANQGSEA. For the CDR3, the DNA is TGCAGCGTTAAAACATCTAATTCACCCCTCCACTTT. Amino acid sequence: CSVKTSNSPLHF.

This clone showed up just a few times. CDR3 coding DNA: TGCAGCGTCCTTGACAGGGGTGATTCACCCCTCCACTTT. Translating gives CSVLDRGDSPLHF. V usage is TRBV29-1 and J usage is TRBJ1-6, with 8 nucleotides matching TRBD1. There are 13 residues in the CDR3. V lost 6 bases and J lost 8; bases outside the gene matches: 6. CDR1 SQVTM and CDR2 ANQGSEA come from the germline V gene.

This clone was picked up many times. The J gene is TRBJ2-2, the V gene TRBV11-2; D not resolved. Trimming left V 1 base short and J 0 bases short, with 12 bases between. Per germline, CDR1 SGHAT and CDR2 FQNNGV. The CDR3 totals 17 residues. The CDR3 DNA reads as TGTGCCAGCAGCTTAGTATTCGGCAGCTCGAACACCGGGGAGCTGTTTTTT. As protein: CASSLVFGSSNTGELFF.

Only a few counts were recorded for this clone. The CDR3 protein is CASSPRDRLAKNIQYF. Here the CDR3 DNA reads TGCGCCAGCAGCCCCCGGGACCGCTTAGCCAAAAACATTCAGTACTTC. The chain is built from TRBV4-1 and TRBJ2-4; either TRBD1 or TRBD2 may supply D (5 bases each). Germline values: CDR1 MGHRA, CDR2 YSYEKL. The CDR3 runs to 16 residues. Trimming shortened V by 4 bases and J by 0 bases, and 13 bases separated the two germline ends.

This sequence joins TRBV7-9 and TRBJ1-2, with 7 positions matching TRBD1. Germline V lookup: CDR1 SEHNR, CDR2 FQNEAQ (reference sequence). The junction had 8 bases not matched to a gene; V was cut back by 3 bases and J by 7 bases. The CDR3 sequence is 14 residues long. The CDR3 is CASSLMEGALGYTF. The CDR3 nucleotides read TGTGCCAGCAGCTTGATGGAGGGGGCGCTTGGCTACACCTTC. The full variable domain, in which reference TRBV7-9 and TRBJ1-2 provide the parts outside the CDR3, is DTGVSQNPRHKITKRGQNVTFRCDPISEHNRLYWYRQTLGQGPEFLTYFQNEAQLEKSRLLSDRFSAERPKGSFSTLEIQRTEQGDSAMYLCASSLMEGALGYTFGSGTRLTVV.

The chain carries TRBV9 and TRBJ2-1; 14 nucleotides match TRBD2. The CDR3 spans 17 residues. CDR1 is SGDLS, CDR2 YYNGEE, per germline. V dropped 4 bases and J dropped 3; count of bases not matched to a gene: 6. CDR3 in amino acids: CASSTGLAGGLYNEQFF. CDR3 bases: TGTGCCAGCAGCACCGGACTAGCGGGGGGCCTCTACAATGAGCAGTTCTTC.

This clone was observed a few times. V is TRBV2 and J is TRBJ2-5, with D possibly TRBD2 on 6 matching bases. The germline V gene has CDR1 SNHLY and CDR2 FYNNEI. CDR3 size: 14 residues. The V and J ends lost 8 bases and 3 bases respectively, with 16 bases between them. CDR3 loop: CASLRGTPKETQYF. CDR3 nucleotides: TGTGCCAGCCTTCGGGGGACCCCCAAAGAGACCCAGTACTTC. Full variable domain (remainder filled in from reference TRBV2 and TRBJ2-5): EPEVTQTPSHQVTQMGQEVILRCVPISNHLYFYWYRQILGQKVEFLVSFYNNEISEKSEIFDDQFSVERPDGSNFTLKIRSTKLEDSAMYFCASLRGTPKETQYFGPGTRLLVL.

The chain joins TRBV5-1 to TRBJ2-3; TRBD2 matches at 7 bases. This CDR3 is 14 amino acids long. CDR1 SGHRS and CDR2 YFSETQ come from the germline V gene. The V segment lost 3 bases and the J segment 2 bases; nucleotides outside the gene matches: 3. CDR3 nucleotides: TGCGCCAGCAGCTGGCTAGCGGCCACAGATACGCAGTATTTT. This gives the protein CASSWLAATDTQYF.

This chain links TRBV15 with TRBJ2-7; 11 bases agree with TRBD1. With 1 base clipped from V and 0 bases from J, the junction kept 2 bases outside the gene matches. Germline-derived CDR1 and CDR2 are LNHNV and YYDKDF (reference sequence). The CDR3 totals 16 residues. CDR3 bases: TGTGCCACCAGCAGAGTAGGGACAGGGGGCTCCTACGAGCAGTACTTC. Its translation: CATSRVGTGGSYEQYF.

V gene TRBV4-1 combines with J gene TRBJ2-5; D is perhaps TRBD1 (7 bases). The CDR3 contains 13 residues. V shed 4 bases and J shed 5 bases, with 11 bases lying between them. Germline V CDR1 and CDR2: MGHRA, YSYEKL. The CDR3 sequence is CASSRGTAETQYF. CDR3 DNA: TGCGCCAGCAGCCGCGGGACAGCCGAGACCCAGTACTTC.

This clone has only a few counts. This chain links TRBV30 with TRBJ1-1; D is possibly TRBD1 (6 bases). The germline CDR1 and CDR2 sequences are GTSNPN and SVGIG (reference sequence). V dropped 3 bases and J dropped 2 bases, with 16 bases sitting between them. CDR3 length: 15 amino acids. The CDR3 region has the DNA TGTGCCTGGAGAGCCCGCCGGGGGCGAAACACTGAAGCTTTCTTT. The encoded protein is CAWRARRGRNTEAFF.

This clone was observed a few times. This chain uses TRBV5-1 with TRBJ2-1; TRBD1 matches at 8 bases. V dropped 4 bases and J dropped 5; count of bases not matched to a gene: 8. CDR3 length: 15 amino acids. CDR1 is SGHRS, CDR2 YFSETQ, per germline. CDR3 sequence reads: CASSPGGTTDNEQFF. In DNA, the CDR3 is TGCGCCAGCAGCCCAGGGGGCACTACCGACAATGAGCAGTTCTTC.

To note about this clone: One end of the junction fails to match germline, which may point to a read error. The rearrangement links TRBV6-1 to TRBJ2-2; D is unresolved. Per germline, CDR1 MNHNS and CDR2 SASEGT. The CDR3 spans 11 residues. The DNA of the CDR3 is TGTGCCATCAGTGTAACCGGGGAGCTGTTTTTT. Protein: CAISVTGELFF.

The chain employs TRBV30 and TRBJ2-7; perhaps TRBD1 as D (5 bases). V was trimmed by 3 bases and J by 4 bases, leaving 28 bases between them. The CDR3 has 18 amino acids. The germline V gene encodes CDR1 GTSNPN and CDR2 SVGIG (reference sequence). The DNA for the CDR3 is TGTGCCTGGAGCCGGCGTGGGGTTTGGGGCGGACGTCCGTACGAGCAGTACTTC. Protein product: CAWSRRGVWGGRPYEQYF. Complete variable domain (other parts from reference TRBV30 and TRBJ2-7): SQTIHQWPATLVQPVGSPLSLECTVEGTSNPNLYWYRQAAGRGLQLLFYSVGIGQISSEVPQNLSASRPQDRQFILSSKKLLLSDSGFYLCAWSRRGVWGGRPYEQYFGPGTRLTVT.

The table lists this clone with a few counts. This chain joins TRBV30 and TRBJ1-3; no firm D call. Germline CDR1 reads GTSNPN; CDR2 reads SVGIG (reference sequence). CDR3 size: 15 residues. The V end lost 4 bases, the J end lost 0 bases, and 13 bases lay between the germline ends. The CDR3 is CAWTLGVVSGNTIYF. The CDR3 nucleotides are TGTGCCTGGACTTTAGGTGTCGTCTCTGGAAACACCATATATTTT.

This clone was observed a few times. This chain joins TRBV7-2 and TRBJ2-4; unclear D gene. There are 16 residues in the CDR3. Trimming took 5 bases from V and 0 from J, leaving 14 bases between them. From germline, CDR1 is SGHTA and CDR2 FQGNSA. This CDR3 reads CASSLGSRVAKNIQYF. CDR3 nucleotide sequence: TGTGCCAGCAGCCTGGGTAGCCGAGTAGCCAAAAACATTCAGTACTTC.

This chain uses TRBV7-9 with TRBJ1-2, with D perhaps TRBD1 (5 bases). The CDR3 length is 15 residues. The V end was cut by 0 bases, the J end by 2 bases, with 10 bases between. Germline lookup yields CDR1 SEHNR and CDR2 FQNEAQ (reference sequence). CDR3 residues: CASSLAGWTNYGYTF. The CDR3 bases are TGTGCCAGCAGCTTAGCTGGGTGGACAAACTATGGCTACACCTTC.

The CDR3 region is CASSQDRDSYNEQFF. As DNA, the CDR3 is TGCGCCAGCAGCCAGGATCGGGACTCCTACAATGAGCAGTTCTTC. This sequence joins TRBV4-1 and TRBJ2-1, with D possibly being TRBD2 (5 bases). CDR3 length: 15 residues. The germline V gene encodes CDR1 MGHRA and CDR2 YSYEKL. V lost 3 bases and J 0 bases, leaving 9 bases between the germline ends.

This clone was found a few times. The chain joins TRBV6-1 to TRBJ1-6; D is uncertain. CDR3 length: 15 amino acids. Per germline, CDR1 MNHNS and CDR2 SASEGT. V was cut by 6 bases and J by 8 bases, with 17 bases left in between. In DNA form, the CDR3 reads TGTGCCAGCAGGACGATTGCTAAAGGAGATTCACCCCTCCACTTT. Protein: CASRTIAKGDSPLHF.

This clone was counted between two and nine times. The CDR3 sequence: CASSLSSGANVLTF. The CDR3 bases are TGTGCCAGCAGCTTATCATCCGGGGCCAACGTCCTGACTTTC. The chain employs TRBV7-2 and TRBJ2-6; D ambiguous. The germline gives CDR1 SGHTA, CDR2 FQGNSA. V gave up 2 bases and J gave up 4 bases, with 6 bases separating them. The CDR3 length is 14 residues.

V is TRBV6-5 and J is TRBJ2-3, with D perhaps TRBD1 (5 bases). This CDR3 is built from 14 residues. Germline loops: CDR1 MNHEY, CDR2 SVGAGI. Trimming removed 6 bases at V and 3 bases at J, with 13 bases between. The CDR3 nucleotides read TGTGCCAGCAGCCCCCGACGGACAACAGATACGCAGTATTTT. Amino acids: CASSPRRTTDTQYF.

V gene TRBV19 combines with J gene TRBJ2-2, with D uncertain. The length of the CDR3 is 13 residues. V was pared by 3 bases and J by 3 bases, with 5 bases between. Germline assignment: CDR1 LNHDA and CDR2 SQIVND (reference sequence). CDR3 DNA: TGTGCCAGTAGTATCCGTGACACCGGGGAGCTGTTTTTT. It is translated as CASSIRDTGELFF.

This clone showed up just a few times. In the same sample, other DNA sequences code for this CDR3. CDR3: CASSLVAGGPSSGANVLTF. In nucleotides, the CDR3 is TGCGCCAGCAGCTTGGTGGCAGGGGGTCCCTCTTCTGGGGCCAACGTCCTGACTTTC. V is TRBV5-1 and J is TRBJ2-6; 7 bases map to TRBD1. The germline V gene encodes CDR1 SGHRS and CDR2 YFSETQ. This CDR3 spans 19 amino acids. V dropped 0 bases and J dropped 1; count of bases not matched to a gene: 10.

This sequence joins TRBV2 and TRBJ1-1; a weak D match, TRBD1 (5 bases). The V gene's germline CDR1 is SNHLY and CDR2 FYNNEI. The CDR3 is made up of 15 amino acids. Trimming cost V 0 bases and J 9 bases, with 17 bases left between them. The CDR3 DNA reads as TGTGCCAGCAGTGAAGCTGGTAGGGGTACCCTCCAAGCTTTCTTT. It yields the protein CASSEAGRGTLQAFF.

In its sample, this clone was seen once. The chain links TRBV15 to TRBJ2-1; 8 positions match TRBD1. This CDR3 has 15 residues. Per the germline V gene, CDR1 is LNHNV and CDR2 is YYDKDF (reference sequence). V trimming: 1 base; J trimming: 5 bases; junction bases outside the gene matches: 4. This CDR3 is CATSRGQGIDNEQFF. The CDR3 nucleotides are TGTGCCACCAGCAGAGGACAGGGGATAGACAATGAGCAGTTCTTC.

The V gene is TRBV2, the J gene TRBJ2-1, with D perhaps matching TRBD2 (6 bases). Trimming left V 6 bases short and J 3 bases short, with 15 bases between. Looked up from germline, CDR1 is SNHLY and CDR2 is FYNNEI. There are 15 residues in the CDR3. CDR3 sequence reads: CASSPEEGLYNEQFF. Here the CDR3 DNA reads TGTGCCAGCAGCCCAGAGGAGGGCCTCTACAATGAGCAGTTCTTC.

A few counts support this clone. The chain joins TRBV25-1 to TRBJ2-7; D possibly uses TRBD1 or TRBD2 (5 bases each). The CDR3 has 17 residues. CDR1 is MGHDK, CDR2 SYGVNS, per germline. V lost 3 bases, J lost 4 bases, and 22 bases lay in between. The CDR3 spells CASSDPQMPGTSYEQYF. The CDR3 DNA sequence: TGTGCCAGCAGTGACCCCCAGATGCCGGGGACCAGTTACGAGCAGTACTTC.